The 9 T cell receptor beta chains below come from one sample, sequenced in a study of shared clonotypes between healthy human individuals. Libraries were prepared by immunoSEQ multiplex PCR; TCRdb keeps only in-frame clonotypes and omits some of them. The sample has about 2 million clones; 90% to 95% are singletons. Sequencing was performed on naive CD4+ T cells sorted from blood. Regarding subset: CD45RA+ positively selected. The source is a man aged 18 to 30 in good health.

The genes are TRBV9 and TRBJ2-4; 9 nucleotides agree with TRBD1. V was clipped by 4 bases and J by 1 base; unmatched bases: 9. The CDR3 covers 17 residues. Germline values: CDR1 SGDLS, CDR2 YYNGEE. The CDR3 protein is CASSPLPGQGAKNIQYF. DNA for the CDR3: TGTGCCAGCAGCCCCCTCCCGGGACAGGGCGCCAAAAACATTCAGTACTTC.

This clone was observed once. The genes are TRBV5-1 and TRBJ2-2; D may be TRBD1 (5 bases). There are 16 residues in the CDR3. Germline loops: CDR1 SGHRS, CDR2 YFSETQ. V shed 4 bases and J shed 1 base, with 14 bases lying between them. In nucleotides, the CDR3 is TGCGCCAGCAGCATCTCAAATACAGGGAACACCGGGGAGCTGTTTTTT. It encodes CASSISNTGNTGELFF.

The V gene is TRBV5-1, the J gene TRBJ1-2, with 8 bases identical to TRBD1. In germline, CDR1 is SGHRS, CDR2 YFSETQ. The CDR3 is made up of 17 amino acids. V lost 0 bases, J lost 0 bases, and 7 bases stayed unmatched. The CDR3 region has the DNA TGCGCCAGCAGCTTGGCCTCGGCAGGGGGCTCTAACTATGGCTACACCTTC. Its protein is CASSLASAGGSNYGYTF.

The chain recombines TRBV9 with TRBJ1-2; a possible D gene is TRBD1 (5 bases). The germline V and J ends were trimmed by 3 bases and 7 bases, with 13 bases remaining between them. Germline CDR1 SGDLS, CDR2 YYNGEE. This CDR3 is 13 amino acids long. The CDR3 sequence: CASSGTGRVGYTF. The CDR3 DNA follows: TGTGCCAGCAGCGGTACAGGTAGAGTTGGCTACACCTTC. Variable domain in full (rest from reference TRBV9 and TRBJ1-2): DSGVTQTPKHLITATGQRVTLRCSPRSGDLSVYWYQQSLDQGLQFLIQYYNGEERAKGNILERFSAQQFPDLHSELNLSSLELGDSALYFCASSGTGRVGYTFGSGTRLTVV.

V and J are TRBV7-9 and TRBJ2-2; D is undetermined. Germline CDR1 SEHNR, CDR2 FQNEAQ (reference sequence). V lost 5 bases, J lost 4 bases, and 11 bases lay in between. This CDR3 has 14 amino acids. The DNA for the CDR3 is TGTGCCAGCAGCCCTACCCTTAGCACCGGGGAGCTGTTTTTT. This codes for CASSPTLSTGELFF.

The chain is built from TRBV19 and TRBJ2-2; D not resolved. The V end lost 3 bases, the J end lost 4 bases, and 12 bases lay between the germline ends. Germline-derived CDR1 and CDR2 are LNHDA and SQIVND (reference sequence). This CDR3 comprises 15 residues. DNA of the CDR3: TGTGCCAGTAGTATTCCCAACCCGACCACCGGGGAGCTGTTTTTT. This sequence encodes CASSIPNPTTGELFF.

The chain employs TRBV2 and TRBJ2-2; D is unclear. CDR1 is SNHLY, CDR2 FYNNEI, per germline. V lost 7 bases and J lost 8, with 17 bases in between. There are 14 residues in the CDR3. The CDR3 sequence: CASTPTLPWGELFF. The CDR3 DNA reads TGTGCCAGCACCCCGACCCTGCCCTGGGGGGAGCTGTTTTTT.

The chain combines TRBV18 with TRBJ1-1; weak D call: TRBD1 (6 bases). Between the trimmed V and J ends, which lost 6 bases and 2 bases, there was a span of 13 bases. Germline V CDR1 and CDR2: KGHSH, LQKENI. The CDR3 is 14 amino acids. The CDR3 sequence is CASSQSRGNTEAFF. Written as DNA, the CDR3 is TGTGCCAGCTCGCAATCCAGGGGCAACACTGAAGCTTTCTTT. Based on the CDR3 plus reference TRBV18 and TRBJ1-1, the full variable domain is NAGVMQNPRHLVRRRGQEARLRCSPMKGHSHVYWYRQLPEEGLKFMVYLQKENIIDESGMPKERFSAEFPKEGPSILRIQQVVRGDSAAYFCASSQSRGNTEAFFGQGTRLTVV.

The genes are TRBV19 and TRBJ2-2; D gene uncertain. Deletions cut 6 bases from V and 5 bases from J, with 16 bases between. The CDR3 is made up of 15 amino acids. CDR1 and CDR2 from the germline V gene are LNHDA and SQIVND (reference sequence). The CDR3 loop is CASRPSYGVTGELFF. DNA of the CDR3: TGTGCCAGTAGACCCAGCTATGGGGTAACCGGGGAGCTGTTTTTT.